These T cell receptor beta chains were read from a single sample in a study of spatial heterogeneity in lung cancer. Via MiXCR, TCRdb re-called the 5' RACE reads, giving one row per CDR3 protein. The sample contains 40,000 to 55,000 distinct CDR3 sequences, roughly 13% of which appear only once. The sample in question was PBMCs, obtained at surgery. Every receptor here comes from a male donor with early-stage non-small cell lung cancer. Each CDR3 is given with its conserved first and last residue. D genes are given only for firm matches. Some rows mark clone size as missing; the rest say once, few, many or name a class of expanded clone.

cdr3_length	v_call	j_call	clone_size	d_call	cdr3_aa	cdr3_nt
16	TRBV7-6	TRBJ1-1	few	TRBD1	CASSLWTGVGDTEAFF	TGTGCCAGCAGCCTTTGGACAGGGGTTGGAGACACTGAAGCTTTCTTT
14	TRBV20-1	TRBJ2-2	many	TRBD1	CSAGRDRVTGELFF	TGCAGTGCTGGCCGGGACAGGGTCACCGGGGAGCTGTTTTTT
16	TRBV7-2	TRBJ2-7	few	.	CASAQGLAESSYEQYF	TGTGCCAGCGCCCAGGGGCTAGCGGAAAGCTCCTACGAGCAGTACTTC
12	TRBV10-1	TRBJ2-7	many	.	CASSGTDYEQYF	TGCGCCAGCAGTGGGACAGACTACGAGCAGTACTTC
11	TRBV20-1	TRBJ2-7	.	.	CSAPTPYEQYF	TGCAGTGCTCCCACTCCCTACGAGCAGTACTTC
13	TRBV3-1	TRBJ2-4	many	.	CASSPSQSRIQYF	TGTGCCAGCAGCCCGAGCCAGTCGCGGATTCAGTACTTC
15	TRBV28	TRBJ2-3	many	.	CASSSITLSTDTQYF	TGTGCCAGCAGTTCCATAACGCTGAGCACAGATACGCAGTATTTT
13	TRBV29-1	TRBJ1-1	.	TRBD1	CSVAGTGGSEAFF	TGCAGCGTCGCCGGGACAGGGGGTTCAGAAGCTTTCTTT
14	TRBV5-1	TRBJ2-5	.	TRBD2	CASSPGGGGETQYF	TGCGCCAGCAGCCCAGGCGGGGGGGGTGAGACCCAGTACTTC
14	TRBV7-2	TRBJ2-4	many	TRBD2	CASSAGTSKNIQYF	TGTGCCAGCAGCGCTGGGACTAGCAAAAACATTCAGTACTTC
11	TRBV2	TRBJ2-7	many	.	CASSEIYEQYF	TGTGCCAGCAGTGAAATCTACGAGCAGTACTTC
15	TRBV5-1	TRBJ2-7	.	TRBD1	CASSIRDRGSYEQYF	TGCGCCAGCAGCATCCGGGACAGGGGTTCCTACGAGCAGTACTTC
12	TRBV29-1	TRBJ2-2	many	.	CSVERVTGELFF	TGCAGCGTTGAACGGGTAACCGGGGAGCTGTTTTTT
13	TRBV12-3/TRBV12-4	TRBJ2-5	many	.	CASSLAEQETQYF	TGTGCCAGCAGTTTAGCCGAACAAGAGACCCAGTACTTC
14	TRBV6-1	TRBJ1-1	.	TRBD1	CASRKQQGPSVAFF	TGTGCCAGCAGGAAACAACAGGGGCCCTCTGTAGCTTTCTTT
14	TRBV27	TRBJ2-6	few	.	CASSSSAGANVLTF	TGTGCCAGCAGTTCTAGCGCTGGGGCCAACGTCCTGACTTTC
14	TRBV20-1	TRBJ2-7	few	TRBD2	CSAPRASGGLEQYF	TGCAGTGCCCCTCGGGCTAGCGGGGGGCTCGAGCAGTACTTC
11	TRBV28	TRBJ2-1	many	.	CASGNGHEQFF	TGTGCCAGCGGTAACGGACATGAGCAGTTCTTC
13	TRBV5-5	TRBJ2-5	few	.	CASSLTAEETQYF	TGTGCCAGCAGCTTGACAGCCGAAGAGACCCAGTACTTC
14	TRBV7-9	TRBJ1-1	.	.	CASSLNTVNTEAFF	TGTGCCAGCAGCTTAAACACAGTGAACACTGAAGCTTTCTTT
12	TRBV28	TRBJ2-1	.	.	CASSLVRFEQFF	TGTGCCAGCAGTTTAGTCCGGTTTGAGCAGTTCTTC
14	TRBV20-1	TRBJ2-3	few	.	CSARPTGRTDTQYF	TGCAGTGCTAGACCTACAGGACGCACAGATACGCAGTATTTT
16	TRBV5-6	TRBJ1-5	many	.	CASSLDGGRGNQPQHF	TGTGCCAGCAGCTTGGATGGGGGGCGCGGCAATCAGCCCCAGCATTTT
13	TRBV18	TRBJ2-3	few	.	CASSPNQGDTQYF	TGTGCCAGCTCACCCAACCAGGGGGATACGCAGTATTTT
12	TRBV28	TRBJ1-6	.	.	CASSLPNSPLHF	TGTGCCAGCAGTTTACCGAATTCACCCCTCCACTTT
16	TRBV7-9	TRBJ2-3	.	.	CASSRRGGDLTDTQYF	TGTGCCAGCAGCAGGCGGGGTGGCGATCTCACAGATACGCAGTATTTT
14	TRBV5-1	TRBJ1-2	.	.	CASSSSGTAYGYTF	TGCGCCAGCAGTTCTTCCGGGACGGCCTATGGCTACACCTTC
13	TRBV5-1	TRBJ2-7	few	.	CASSLRGNYEQYF	TGCGCCAGCAGCTTAAGGGGAAACTACGAGCAGTACTTC
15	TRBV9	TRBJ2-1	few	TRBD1	CASSVEQGFYNEQFF	TGTGCCAGCAGCGTAGAACAGGGGTTCTACAATGAGCAGTTCTTC
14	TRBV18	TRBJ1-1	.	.	CASSPERTSTEAFF	TGTGCCAGCTCACCAGAGAGAACAAGCACTGAAGCTTTCTTT
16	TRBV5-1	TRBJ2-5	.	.	CASSFGLRGNGETQYF	TGCGCCAGCAGCTTTGGTCTTCGAGGGAACGGAGAGACCCAGTACTTC
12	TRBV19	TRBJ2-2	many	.	CASRFGHGELFF	TGTGCCAGTCGGTTTGGGCACGGGGAGCTGTTTTTT
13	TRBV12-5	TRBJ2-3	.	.	CASGFSGADTQYF	TGTGCTAGTGGTTTTAGCGGCGCGGATACGCAGTATTTT
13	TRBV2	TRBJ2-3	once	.	CASSPTPPDTQYF	TGTGCCAGCAGTCCAACCCCCCCAGATACGCAGTATTTT
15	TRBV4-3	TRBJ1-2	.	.	CASSPATDPNYGYTF	TGCGCCAGCAGCCCCGCCACGGACCCTAACTATGGCTACACCTTC
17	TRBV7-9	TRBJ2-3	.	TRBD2	CASSPGAAGGSFDTQYF	TGTGCCAGCAGCCCCGGCGCAGCGGGGGGGTCCTTTGATACGCAGTATTTT
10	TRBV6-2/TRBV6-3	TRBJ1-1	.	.	CASGRVEAFF	TGTGCCAGCGGGAGGGTCGAAGCTTTCTTT
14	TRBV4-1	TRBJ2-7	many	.	CASSPLLRGGEQYF	TGCGCCAGCAGCCCCCTTCTCAGGGGGGGCGAGCAGTACTTC
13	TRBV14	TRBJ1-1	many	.	CASSQSGGTEAFF	TGTGCCAGCAGCCAGTCGGGAGGGACTGAAGCTTTCTTT
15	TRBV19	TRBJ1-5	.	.	CASSTPRTADQPQHF	TGTGCCAGTAGTACCCCCCGGACTGCCGATCAGCCCCAGCATTTT
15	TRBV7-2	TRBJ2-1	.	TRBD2	CASSLTSGGYNEQFF	TGTGCCAGCAGCTTGACTAGCGGGGGGTACAATGAGCAGTTCTTC
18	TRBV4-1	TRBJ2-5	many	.	CASSQESVELGAQETQYF	TGCGCCAGCAGCCAAGAATCAGTGGAGCTCGGGGCTCAAGAGACCCAGTACTTC
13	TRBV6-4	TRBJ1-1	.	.	CASRKTVVTEAFF	TGTGCCAGCAGGAAGACAGTTGTTACTGAAGCTTTCTTT
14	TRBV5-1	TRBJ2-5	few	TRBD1	CASSFPGTEETQYF	TGCGCCAGCAGCTTCCCCGGGACAGAAGAGACCCAGTACTTC
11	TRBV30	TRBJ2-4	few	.	CAWRGRNIQYF	TGTGCCTGGAGGGGGCGGAACATTCAGTACTTC
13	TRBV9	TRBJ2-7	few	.	CASSVGTRHEQYF	TGTGCCAGCAGCGTAGGCACGCGTCACGAGCAGTACTTC
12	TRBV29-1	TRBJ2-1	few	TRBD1	CVAGGPLDEQFF	TGCGTGGCAGGGGGCCCTTTGGATGAGCAGTTCTTC
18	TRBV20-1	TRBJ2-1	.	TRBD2	CSAPPSGRAMSSYNEQFF	TGCAGTGCTCCCCCCTCCGGGAGGGCCATGAGCTCCTACAATGAGCAGTTCTTC
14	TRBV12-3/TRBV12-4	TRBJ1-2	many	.	CASSLNRVDYGYTF	TGTGCCAGCAGTTTAAACAGGGTCGACTATGGCTACACCTTC
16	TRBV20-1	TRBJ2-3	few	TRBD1	CSARVGRQGSADTQYF	TGCAGTGCTAGAGTAGGGAGACAGGGGAGCGCAGATACGCAGTATTTT
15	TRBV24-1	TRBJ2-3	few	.	CATRARIGSTDTQYF	TGTGCCACCAGAGCCCGGATCGGTAGCACAGATACGCAGTATTTT
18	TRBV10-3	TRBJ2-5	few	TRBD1	CAISESTGQFVDQETQYF	TGTGCCATCAGTGAGTCGACGGGACAGTTTGTGGACCAAGAGACCCAGTACTTC
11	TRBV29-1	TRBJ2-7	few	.	CSVERNYEQYF	TGCAGCGTTGAAAGGAACTACGAGCAGTACTTC
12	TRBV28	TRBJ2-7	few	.	CASSLRLTEQYF	TGTGCCAGCAGTTTAAGGCTTACGGAGCAGTACTTC